These T cell receptor beta chains were read from a single sample in a study of blood T cell repertoires in COVID-19. The assay was immunoSEQ multiplex PCR, and TCRdb's table has in-frame clones only and misses some. The sample has around 300,000 clones; around 90% are singletons. Specimen: PBMCs or T cells enriched from blood (not recorded which). The receptors come from a woman aged 30 to 39 who had recovered from COVID-19. The CDR3 runs from the conserved cysteine through the conserved F or W. A D gene is named only where the DNA matches it firmly. Clone size appears in some rows only: once, few, many, or a class for an expanded clone.

D: .
V: TRBV18
size: .
J: TRBJ2-7
length: 14
CDR3: CASSPPWAPGEQYF
DNA: TGTGCCAGCTCACCACCGTGGGCGCCCGGCGAGCAGTACTTC

D: .
V: TRBV24-1
size: .
J: TRBJ2-2
length: 14
CDR3: CATSLTRSTGELFF
DNA: TGTGCCACCAGTTTAACCAGGTCCACCGGGGAGCTGTTTTTT

D: .
V: TRBV19
size: .
J: TRBJ2-6
length: 15
CDR3: CASQTGGVGQHVLTF
DNA: TGTGCCAGTCAAACGGGCGGGGTTGGGCAACACGTCCTGACTTTC

D: .
V: TRBV27
size: .
J: TRBJ1-1
length: 15
CDR3: CASSLSGRGNTEAFF
DNA: TGTGCCAGCAGTTTATCTGGCAGGGGGAACACTGAAGCTTTCTTT

D: .
V: TRBV14
size: .
J: TRBJ1-6
length: 14
CDR3: CASSQEHPNSPLHF
DNA: TGTGCCAGCAGCCAAGAACACCCCAATTCACCCCTCCACTTT

D: TRBD1
V: TRBV6-5
size: .
J: TRBJ1-1
length: 15
CDR3: CASRPPQGRYTEAFF
DNA: TGTGCCAGCAGACCACCACAGGGGCGTTACACTGAAGCTTTCTTT

D: .
V: TRBV6-4
size: .
J: TRBJ2-3
length: 13
CDR3: CASSAQGGDTQYF
DNA: TGTGCCAGCAGTGCACAGGGTGGGGATACGCAGTATTTT

D: TRBD1
V: TRBV7-9
size: once
J: TRBJ2-7
length: 16
CDR3: CASSLVEGQGTYEQYF
DNA: TGTGCCAGCAGCTTAGTGGAAGGACAGGGTACCTACGAGCAGTACTTC

D: TRBD2
V: TRBV7-9
size: .
J: TRBJ2-7
length: 17
CDR3: CASTSGWREGVGYEQYF
DNA: TGTGCCAGCACCTCCGGCTGGCGGGAGGGCGTGGGGTACGAGCAGTACTTC

D: TRBD1
V: TRBV4-1
size: .
J: TRBJ2-7
length: 15
CDR3: CASSQQTGSSYEQYF
DNA: TGCGCCAGCAGCCAACAGACAGGGAGCTCCTACGAGCAGTACTTC

D: .
V: TRBV9
size: .
J: TRBJ1-6
length: 17
CDR3: CASSPTSGQGSNSPLHF
DNA: TGTGCCAGCAGCCCGACCTCTGGGCAGGGGAGCAATTCACCCCTCCACTTT

D: .
V: TRBV12-3/TRBV12-4
size: .
J: TRBJ2-3
length: 13
CDR3: CASSLRTPDTQYF
DNA: TGTGCCAGCAGTCTACGGACACCAGATACGCAGTATTTT

D: .
V: TRBV28
size: .
J: TRBJ1-1
length: 14
CDR3: CASSLSTGSTEAFF
DNA: TGTGCCAGCAGTCTCTCAACAGGGAGCACTGAAGCTTTCTTT

D: TRBD2
V: TRBV29-1
size: once
J: TRBJ2-7
length: 12
CDR3: CSVGDYSYEQYF
DNA: TGCAGCGTAGGGGACTACTCCTACGAGCAGTACTTC

D: .
V: TRBV28
size: .
J: TRBJ2-7
length: 12
CDR3: CASTSGTYEQYF
DNA: TGTGCCAGCACCAGCGGAACCTACGAGCAGTACTTC

D: .
V: TRBV5-5
size: .
J: TRBJ2-5
length: 12
CDR3: CASSRELETQYF
DNA: TGTGCCAGCAGCCGGGAGCTAGAGACCCAGTACTTC

D: TRBD1
V: TRBV14
size: .
J: TRBJ2-7
length: 15
CDR3: CASSQYGTGSYEQYF
DNA: TGTGCCAGCAGCCAGTACGGGACAGGTAGCTACGAGCAGTACTTC

D: TRBD1
V: TRBV11-3
size: .
J: TRBJ2-7
length: 13
CDR3: CASSLGDRNEQYF
DNA: TGTGCCAGCAGCTTAGGGGACAGGAACGAGCAGTACTTC

D: TRBD2
V: TRBV7-9
size: .
J: TRBJ2-5
length: 19
CDR3: CASSLVPKQRGDSSETQYF
DNA: TGTGCCAGCAGCTTAGTCCCAAAGCAGCGGGGGGATAGCTCGGAGACCCAGTACTTC

D: TRBD1
V: TRBV4-1
size: few
J: TRBJ2-2
length: 17
CDR3: CASSRSTGGLDTGELFF
DNA: TGCGCCAGCAGCCGCTCGACAGGGGGCTTGGACACCGGGGAGCTGTTTTTT

D: .
V: TRBV7-9
size: once
J: TRBJ1-2
length: 15
CDR3: CASSPGPLSNYGYTF
DNA: TGTGCCAGCAGCCCAGGTCCTCTGTCTAACTATGGCTACACCTTC

D: .
V: TRBV18
size: .
J: TRBJ2-2
length: 15
CDR3: CASSLKIDTSGELFF
DNA: TGTGCCAGCTCACTAAAGATCGACACGAGCGGGGAGCTGTTTTTT

D: .
V: TRBV30
size: .
J: TRBJ2-5
length: 14
CDR3: CAWSGPAIQETQYF
DNA: TGTGCCTGGAGTGGACCAGCGATACAAGAGACCCAGTACTTC

D: TRBD1
V: TRBV3-1/TRBV3-2
size: .
J: TRBJ2-7
length: 20
CDR3: CASSQALQGTGAPMLYEQYF
DNA: TGTGCCAGCAGCCAAGCCCTGCAAGGGACAGGGGCCCCAATGTTATACGAGCAGTACTTC

D: TRBD1
V: TRBV28
size: .
J: TRBJ1-4
length: 16
CDR3: CASSPYLGTGSEKLFF
DNA: TGTGCCAGCAGTCCCTACCTCGGGACAGGGTCTGAAAAACTGTTTTTT

D: TRBD1
V: TRBV25-1
size: .
J: TRBJ2-3
length: 14
CDR3: CASSGLSGGDTQYF
DNA: TGTGCCAGCAGTGGGCTTTCAGGGGGAGATACGCAGTATTTT

D: TRBD2
V: TRBV5-1
size: .
J: TRBJ2-1
length: 18
CDR3: CASSLVSALAESYNEQFF
DNA: TGCGCCAGCAGCTTGGTTTCGGCGCTAGCGGAGTCCTACAATGAGCAGTTCTTC

D: TRBD2
V: TRBV27
size: .
J: TRBJ2-3
length: 17
CDR3: CASSILTGTKDTDTQYF
DNA: TGTGCCAGCAGCATCCTAACCGGGACTAAGGACACAGATACGCAGTATTTT

D: TRBD1
V: TRBV27
size: once
J: TRBJ1-2
length: 17
CDR3: CASSLAFLGTGVYGYTF
DNA: TGTGCCAGCAGTTTGGCGTTTCTGGGGACAGGGGTCTATGGCTACACCTTC

D: TRBD2
V: TRBV7-2
size: .
J: TRBJ2-7
length: 13
CDR3: CASSFEREGHQYF
DNA: TGTGCCAGCAGCTTCGAGCGGGAGGGCCATCAGTACTTC

D: TRBD2
V: TRBV19
size: .
J: TRBJ2-7
length: 15
CDR3: CASSILREASYEQYF
DNA: TGTGCCAGTAGTATACTCCGGGAGGCCTCCTACGAGCAGTACTTC

D: .
V: TRBV28
size: .
J: TRBJ2-6
length: 16
CDR3: CASSSEFDSGANVLTF
DNA: TGTGCCAGCAGTTCAGAATTCGACTCTGGGGCCAACGTCCTGACTTTC

D: TRBD1
V: TRBV19
size: .
J: TRBJ2-7
length: 16
CDR3: CASSIQRDRDTYEQYF
DNA: TGTGCCAGTAGTATTCAACGGGACAGGGACACCTACGAGCAGTACTTC

D: .
V: TRBV21-1
size: few
J: TRBJ2-1
length: 12
CDR3: CASSLGLNEQFF
DNA: TGTGCCAGCAGCTTGGGGCTAAATGAGCAGTTCTTC

D: TRBD2
V: TRBV11-2
size: .
J: TRBJ2-1
length: 15
CDR3: CASTHRGEPYNEQFF
DNA: TGTGCCAGCACTCATCGGGGGGAGCCGTACAATGAGCAGTTCTTC

D: TRBD1
V: TRBV5-4
size: .
J: TRBJ2-1
length: 12
CDR3: CASSLTGGKQFF
DNA: TGTGCCAGCAGCTTAACAGGGGGGAAACAGTTCTTC

D: TRBD2
V: TRBV27
size: .
J: TRBJ2-1
length: 15
CDR3: CASSAGTSGRGEQFF
DNA: TGTGCCAGCAGTGCGGGGACTAGCGGGAGGGGTGAGCAGTTCTTC

D: TRBD1
V: TRBV6-1
size: .
J: TRBJ1-5
length: 16
CDR3: CASSEGTGQPNQPQHF
DNA: TGTGCCAGCAGTGAAGGGACAGGGCAACCCAATCAGCCCCAGCATTTT

D: .
V: TRBV7-2
size: .
J: TRBJ2-7
length: 15
CDR3: CASSRSAGQSYEQYF
DNA: TGTGCCAGCAGCCGTTCCGCGGGGCAATCCTACGAGCAGTACTTC

D: TRBD1
V: TRBV27
size: .
J: TRBJ1-6
length: 13
CDR3: CASSRTGVSPLHF
DNA: TGTGCCAGCAGTAGGACAGGGGTATCACCCCTCCACTTT

D: TRBD2
V: TRBV7-2
size: .
J: TRBJ2-1
length: 14
CDR3: CASSPGGGWNEQFF
DNA: TGTGCCAGCAGCCCCGGGGGGGGCTGGAATGAGCAGTTCTTC

D: .
V: TRBV7-2
size: .
J: TRBJ1-6
length: 16
CDR3: CASSFYPKTYNSPLHF
DNA: TGTGCCAGCAGCTTTTATCCTAAGACCTATAATTCACCCCTCCACTTT

D: TRBD1
V: TRBV10-3
size: few
J: TRBJ1-1
length: 13
CDR3: CAIRGTANTEAFF
DNA: TGTGCCATCAGAGGGACAGCGAACACTGAAGCTTTCTTT

D: .
V: TRBV5-4
size: .
J: TRBJ2-1
length: 15
CDR3: CASSLVLSSYNEQFF
DNA: TGTGCCAGCAGCTTGGTGTTGAGCTCCTACAATGAGCAGTTCTTC

D: .
V: TRBV7-3
size: .
J: TRBJ2-3
length: 12
CDR3: CASSRSTDTQYF
DNA: TGTGCCAGCAGCCGGAGCACAGATACGCAGTATTTT

D: .
V: TRBV7-9
size: once
J: TRBJ1-6
length: 14
CDR3: CASRPDTDNSPLHF
DNA: TGTGCCAGCAGGCCCGACACAGATAATTCACCCCTCCACTTT

D: TRBD2
V: TRBV3-1/TRBV3-2
size: .
J: TRBJ2-2
length: 17
CDR3: CASSQVSSGRITGELFF
DNA: TGTGCCAGCAGCCAAGTTTCTAGCGGGAGGATTACCGGGGAGCTGTTTTTT

D: .
V: TRBV7-9
size: .
J: TRBJ2-7
length: 12
CDR3: CASSIPNYEQYF
DNA: TGTGCCAGCAGCATCCCAAATTACGAGCAGTACTTC

D: .
V: TRBV11-2
size: .
J: TRBJ2-7
length: 13
CDR3: CASSLGQTYEQYF
DNA: TGTGCCAGCAGCTTAGGACAGACCTACGAGCAGTACTTC

D: .
V: TRBV27
size: .
J: TRBJ1-2
length: 16
CDR3: CASSLYAAGALYGYTF
DNA: TGTGCCAGCAGTTTATACGCAGCCGGAGCCCTCTATGGCTACACCTTC